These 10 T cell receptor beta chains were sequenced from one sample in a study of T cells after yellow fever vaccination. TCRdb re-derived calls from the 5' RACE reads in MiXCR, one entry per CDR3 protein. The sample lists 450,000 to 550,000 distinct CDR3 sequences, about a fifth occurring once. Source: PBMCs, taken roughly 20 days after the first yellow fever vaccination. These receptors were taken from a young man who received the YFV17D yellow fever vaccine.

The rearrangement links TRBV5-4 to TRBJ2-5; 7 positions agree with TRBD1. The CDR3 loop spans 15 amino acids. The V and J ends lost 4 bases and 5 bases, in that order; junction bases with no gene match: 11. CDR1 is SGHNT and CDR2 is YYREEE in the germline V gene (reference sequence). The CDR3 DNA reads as TGTGCCAGCAGCGGGGTGAAGGGGGCCGATGAGACCCAGTACTTC. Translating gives CASSGVKGADETQYF.

This CDR3 is CASSLGLAGVSADGGELFF. The CDR3 DNA follows: TGCGCCAGCAGCTTGGGACTAGCGGGGGTATCGGCCGATGGCGGGGAGCTGTTTTTT. This chain connects TRBV5-1 to TRBJ2-2; 12 positions agree with TRBD2. The CDR3 covers 19 residues. Per the germline V gene, CDR1 is SGHRS and CDR2 is YFSETQ. Trimming cost V 0 bases and J 7 bases; bases outside gene matches: 13. The full variable domain, its missing parts supplied by reference TRBV5-1 and TRBJ2-2, is KAGVTQTPRYLIKTRGQQVTLSCSPISGHRSVSWYQQTPGQGLQFLFEYFSETQRNKGNFPGRFSGRQFSNSRSEMNVSTLELGDSALYLCASSLGLAGVSADGGELFFGEGSRLTVL.

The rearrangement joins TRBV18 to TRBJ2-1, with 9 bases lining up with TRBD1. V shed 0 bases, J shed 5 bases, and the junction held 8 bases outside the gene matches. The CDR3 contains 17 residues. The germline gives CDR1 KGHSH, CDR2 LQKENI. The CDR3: CASSPPLGQGSNNEQFF. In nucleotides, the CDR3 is TGTGCCAGCTCACCACCGCTAGGACAGGGGTCTAACAATGAGCAGTTCTTC. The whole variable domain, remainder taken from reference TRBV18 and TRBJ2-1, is NAGVMQNPRHLVRRRGQEARLRCSPMKGHSHVYWYRQLPEEGLKFMVYLQKENIIDESGMPKERFSAEFPKEGPSILRIQQVVRGDSAAYFCASSPPLGQGSNNEQFFGPGTRLTVL.

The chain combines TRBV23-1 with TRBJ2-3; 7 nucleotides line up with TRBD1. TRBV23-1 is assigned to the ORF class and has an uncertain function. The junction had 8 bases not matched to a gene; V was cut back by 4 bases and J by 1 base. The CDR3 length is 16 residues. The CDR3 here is CASSLRGGRGTDTQYF. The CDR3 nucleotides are TGCGCCAGCAGTCTAAGAGGGGGCCGGGGCACAGATACGCAGTATTTT.

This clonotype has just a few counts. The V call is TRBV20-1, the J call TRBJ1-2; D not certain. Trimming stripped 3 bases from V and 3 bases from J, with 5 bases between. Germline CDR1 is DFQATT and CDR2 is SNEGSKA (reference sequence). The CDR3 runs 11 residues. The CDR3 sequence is CSASAYYGYTF. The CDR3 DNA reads TGCAGTGCTAGTGCCTACTATGGCTACACCTTC.

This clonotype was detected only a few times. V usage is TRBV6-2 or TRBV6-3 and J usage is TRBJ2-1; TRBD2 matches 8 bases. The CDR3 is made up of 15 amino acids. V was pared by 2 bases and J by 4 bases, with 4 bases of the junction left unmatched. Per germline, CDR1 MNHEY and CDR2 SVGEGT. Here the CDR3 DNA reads TGTGCCAGCAGTTACAATCGGGGGGGTTACAATGAGCAGTTCTTC. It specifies CASSYNRGGYNEQFF.

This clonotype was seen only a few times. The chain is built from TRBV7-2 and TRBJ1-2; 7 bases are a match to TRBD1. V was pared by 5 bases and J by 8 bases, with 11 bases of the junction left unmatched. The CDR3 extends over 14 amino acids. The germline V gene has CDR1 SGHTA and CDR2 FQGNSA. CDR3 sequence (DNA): TGTGCCAGCAGCCGATACGACAGGGTGGAAGGCTACACCTTC. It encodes CASSRYDRVEGYTF.

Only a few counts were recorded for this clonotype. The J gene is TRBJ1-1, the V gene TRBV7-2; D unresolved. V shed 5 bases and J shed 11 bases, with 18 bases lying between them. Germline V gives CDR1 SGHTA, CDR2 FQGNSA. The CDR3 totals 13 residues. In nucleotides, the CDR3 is TGTGCCAGCAGCCAGAGGCCGCATAGAACTGCTTTCTTT. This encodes CASSQRPHRTAFF. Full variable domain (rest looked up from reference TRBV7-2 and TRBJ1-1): GAGVSQSPSNKVTEKGKDVELRCDPISGHTALYWYRQSLGQGLEFLIYFQGNSAPDKSGLPSDRFSAERTGGSVSTLTIQRTQQEDSAVYLCASSQRPHRTAFFGQGTRLTVV.

CDR3 protein: CAWSVAPGAGADTQYF. CDR3 nucleotide sequence: TGTGCCTGGAGTGTAGCCCCTGGGGCTGGGGCAGATACGCAGTATTTT. The chain has TRBV30 and TRBJ2-3; D may be TRBD1 (5 bases). CDR1 is GTSNPN, CDR2 SVGIG, per germline (reference sequence). The CDR3 runs 16 residues. The V and J ends lost 0 bases and 4 bases respectively, with 17 bases between them. The entire variable domain, with the rest obtained from reference TRBV30 and TRBJ2-3, is as follows: SQTIHQWPATLVQPVGSPLSLECTVEGTSNPNLYWYRQAAGRGLQLLFYSVGIGQISSEVPQNLSASRPQDRQFILSSKKLLLSDSGFYLCAWSVAPGAGADTQYFGPGTRLTVL.

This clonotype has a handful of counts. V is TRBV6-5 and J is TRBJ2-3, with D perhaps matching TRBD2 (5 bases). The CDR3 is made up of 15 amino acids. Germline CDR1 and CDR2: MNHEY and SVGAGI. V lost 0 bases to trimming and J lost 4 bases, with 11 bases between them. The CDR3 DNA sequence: TGTGCCAGCAGTTACTCCGGGGTACAGTCAGATACGCAGTATTTT. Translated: CASSYSGVQSDTQYF.